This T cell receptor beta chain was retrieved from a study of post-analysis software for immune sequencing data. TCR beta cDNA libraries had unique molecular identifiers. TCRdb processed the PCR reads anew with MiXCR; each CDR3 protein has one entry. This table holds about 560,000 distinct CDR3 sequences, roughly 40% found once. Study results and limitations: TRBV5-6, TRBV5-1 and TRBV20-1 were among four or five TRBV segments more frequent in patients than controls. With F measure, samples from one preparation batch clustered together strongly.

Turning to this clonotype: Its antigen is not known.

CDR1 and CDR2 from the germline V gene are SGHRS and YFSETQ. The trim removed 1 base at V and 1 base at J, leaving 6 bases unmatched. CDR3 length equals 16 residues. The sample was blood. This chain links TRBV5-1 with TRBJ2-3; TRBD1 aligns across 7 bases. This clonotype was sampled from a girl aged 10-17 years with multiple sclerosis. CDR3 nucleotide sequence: TGCGCCAGCAGCTTGTCTGTGGGACAGTGCACAGATACGCAGTATTTT. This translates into CASSLSVGQCTDTQYF. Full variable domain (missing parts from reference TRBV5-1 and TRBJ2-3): KAGVTQTPRYLIKTRGQQVTLSCSPISGHRSVSWYQQTPGQGLQFLFEYFSETQRNKGNFPGRFSGRQFSNSRSEMNVSTLELGDSALYLCASSLSVGQCTDTQYFGPGTRLTVL.